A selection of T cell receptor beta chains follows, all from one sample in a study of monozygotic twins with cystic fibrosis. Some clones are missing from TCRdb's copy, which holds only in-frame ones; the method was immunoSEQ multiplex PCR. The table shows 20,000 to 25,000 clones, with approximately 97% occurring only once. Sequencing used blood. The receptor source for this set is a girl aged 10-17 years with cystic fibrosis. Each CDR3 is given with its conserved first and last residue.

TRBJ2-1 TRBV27 CASSSLGGVEQFF
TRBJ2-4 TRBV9 CASSVATGKNIQYF
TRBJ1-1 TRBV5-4 CASSLAGQLNTEAFF
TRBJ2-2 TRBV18 CASSEQGASYTGELFF
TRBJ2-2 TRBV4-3 CASSEMLSNTGELFF
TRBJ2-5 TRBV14 CASSQGDVGRTQYF
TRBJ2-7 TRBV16 CASSQTDKQYF
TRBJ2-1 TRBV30 CAWSVLGQGYNEQFF
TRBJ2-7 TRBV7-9 CASSPLGLIGSYEQYF
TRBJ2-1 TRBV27 CASTGGVAGGYEQFF
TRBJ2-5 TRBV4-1 CASSQRLSGGGRQETQYF
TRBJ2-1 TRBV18 CASSPPGGQRYNEQFF
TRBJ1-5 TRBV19 CASSIRQAPNQPQHF
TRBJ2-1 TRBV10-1 CASSDNLYNEQFF
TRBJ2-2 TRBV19 CASSIGTGELFF
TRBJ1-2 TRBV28 CASSLSGEGGYTF
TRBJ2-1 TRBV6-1 CASRAGTWRSGEQFF
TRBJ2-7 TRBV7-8 CASSPRVGDYEQYF
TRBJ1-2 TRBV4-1 CASSPTGGEDPYGYTF
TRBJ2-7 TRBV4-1 CASSQLWGTYEQYF
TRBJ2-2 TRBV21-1 CASSKWASGRKNTGELFF
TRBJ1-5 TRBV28 CASNRARGQPQHF
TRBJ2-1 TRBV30 CAWSAGYYNEQFF
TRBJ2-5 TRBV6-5 CASAIPRGTQYF
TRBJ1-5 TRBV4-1 CASSQEWRPMRSRGNQPQHF
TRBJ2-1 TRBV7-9 CASSLGSSGSSSYNEQFF
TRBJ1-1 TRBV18 CASSPQGNTEAFF
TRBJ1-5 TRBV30 CAWNLGGQPQHF